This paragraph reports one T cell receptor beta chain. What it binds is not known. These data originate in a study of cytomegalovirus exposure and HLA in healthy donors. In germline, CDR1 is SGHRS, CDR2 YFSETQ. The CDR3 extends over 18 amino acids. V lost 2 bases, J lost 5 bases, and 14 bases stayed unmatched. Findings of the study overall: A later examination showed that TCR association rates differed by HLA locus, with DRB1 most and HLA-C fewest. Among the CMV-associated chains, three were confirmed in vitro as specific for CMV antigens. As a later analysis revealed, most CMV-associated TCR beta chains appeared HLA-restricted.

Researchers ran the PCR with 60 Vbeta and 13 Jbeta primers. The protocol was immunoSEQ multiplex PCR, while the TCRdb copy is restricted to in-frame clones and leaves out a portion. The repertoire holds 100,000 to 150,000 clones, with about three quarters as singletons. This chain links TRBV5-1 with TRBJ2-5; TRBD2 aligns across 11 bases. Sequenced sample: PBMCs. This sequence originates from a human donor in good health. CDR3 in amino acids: CASSLATSGGTSWETQYF. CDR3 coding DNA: TGCGCCAGCAGCTTAGCTACTAGCGGGGGAACGTCGTGGGAGACCCAGTACTTC.